The clone carrying this T cell receptor (beta chain) was counted only a few times. TCRdb re-called the 5' RACE reads with MiXCR, one entry per CDR3 protein. The profile shows roughly 55,000 distinct CDR3 sequences, almost 25% of them singletons. The sequence was collected from a female donor with breast cancer. Sequenced input: tumor-infiltrating naive CD4+ T cells sorted from the breast tumor. Subset: naive CD4+ T cells, CD4+CD45RA+CD25-.

In DNA form, the CDR3 reads TGCGCCACCCGGGAACAGCCGAACACTGAAGCTTTCTTT. Its translation: CATREQPNTEAFF. The chain is built from TRBV5-1 and TRBJ1-1; D is unresolved. The germline V and J ends were trimmed by 9 bases and 1 base, with 13 bases remaining between them. This CDR3 comprises 13 residues. Germline loops: CDR1 SGHRS, CDR2 YFSETQ. The full variable domain, rest sourced from reference TRBV5-1 and TRBJ1-1, is KAGVTQTPRYLIKTRGQQVTLSCSPISGHRSVSWYQQTPGQGLQFLFEYFSETQRNKGNFPGRFSGRQFSNSRSEMNVSTLELGDSALYLCATREQPNTEAFFGQGTRLTVV.